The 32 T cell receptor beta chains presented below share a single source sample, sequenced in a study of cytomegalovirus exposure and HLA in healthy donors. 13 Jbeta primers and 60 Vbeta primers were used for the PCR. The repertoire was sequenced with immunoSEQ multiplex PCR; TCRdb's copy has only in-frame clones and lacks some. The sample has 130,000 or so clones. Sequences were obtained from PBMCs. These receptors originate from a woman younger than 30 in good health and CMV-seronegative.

The CDR3 nucleotides read TGTGCCAGCAGCTTAGTCCTCGGGAACACAGATACGCAGTATTTT. This gives the protein CASSLVLGNTDTQYF. J is TRBJ2-3 and V is TRBV11-2; D may be TRBD2 (5 bases). Germline V CDR1 and CDR2: SGHAT, FQNNGV. V was shortened by 1 base and J by 2 bases, with 10 bases between the two germline ends. CDR3 length: 15 residues. The full variable domain, completed using reference TRBV11-2 and TRBJ2-3, is EAGVAQSPRYKIIEKRQSVAFWCNPISGHATLYWYQQILGQGPKLLIQFQNNGVVDDSQLPKDRFSAERLKGVDSTLKIQPAKLEDSAVYLCASSLVLGNTDTQYFGPGTRLTVL.

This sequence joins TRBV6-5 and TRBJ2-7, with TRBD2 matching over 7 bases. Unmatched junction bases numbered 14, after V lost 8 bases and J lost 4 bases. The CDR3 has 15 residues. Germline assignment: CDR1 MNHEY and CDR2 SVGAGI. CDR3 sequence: CASSPQIPGGYEQYV. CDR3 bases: TGTGCCAGCTCCCCCCAAATCCCGGGAGGTTACGAGCAGTACGTC.

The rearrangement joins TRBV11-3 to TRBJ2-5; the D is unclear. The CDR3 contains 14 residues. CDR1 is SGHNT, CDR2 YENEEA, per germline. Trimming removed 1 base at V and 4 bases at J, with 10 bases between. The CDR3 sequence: CASSLGTRGETQYF. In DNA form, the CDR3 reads TGTGCCAGCAGCTTAGGAACGAGAGGAGAGACCCAGTACTTC.

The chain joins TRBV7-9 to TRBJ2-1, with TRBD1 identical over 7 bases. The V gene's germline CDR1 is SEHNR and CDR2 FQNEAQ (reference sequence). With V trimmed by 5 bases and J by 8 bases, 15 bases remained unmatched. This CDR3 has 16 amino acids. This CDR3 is CASSISDRWLRDEQFF. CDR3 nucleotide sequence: TGTGCCAGCAGCATCTCGGACAGGTGGCTTAGGGATGAGCAGTTCTTC.

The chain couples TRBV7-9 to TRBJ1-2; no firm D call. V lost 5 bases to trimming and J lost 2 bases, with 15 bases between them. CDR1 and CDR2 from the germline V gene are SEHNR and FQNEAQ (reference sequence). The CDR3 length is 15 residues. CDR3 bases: TGTGCCAGCAGCCCCCTGGTTAGGGAGAACTATGGCTACACCTTC. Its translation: CASSPLVRENYGYTF. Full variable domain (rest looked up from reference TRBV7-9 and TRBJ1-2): DTGVSQNPRHKITKRGQNVTFRCDPISEHNRLYWYRQTLGQGPEFLTYFQNEAQLEKSRLLSDRFSAERPKGSFSTLEIQRTEQGDSAMYLCASSPLVRENYGYTFGSGTRLTVV.

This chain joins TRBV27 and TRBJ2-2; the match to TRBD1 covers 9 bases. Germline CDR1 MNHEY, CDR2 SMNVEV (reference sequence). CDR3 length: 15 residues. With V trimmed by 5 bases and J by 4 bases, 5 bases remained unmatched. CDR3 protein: CASSPADRGTGELFF. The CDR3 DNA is TGTGCCAGCAGTCCCGCGGACAGGGGCACCGGGGAGCTGTTTTTT.

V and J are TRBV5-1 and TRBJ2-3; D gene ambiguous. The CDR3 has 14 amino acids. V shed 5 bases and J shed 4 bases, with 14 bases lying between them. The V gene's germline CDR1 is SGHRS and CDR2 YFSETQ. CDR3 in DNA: TGCGCCAGCAGTCGTGAAGGAGAACCAGATACGCAGTATTTT. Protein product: CASSREGEPDTQYF.

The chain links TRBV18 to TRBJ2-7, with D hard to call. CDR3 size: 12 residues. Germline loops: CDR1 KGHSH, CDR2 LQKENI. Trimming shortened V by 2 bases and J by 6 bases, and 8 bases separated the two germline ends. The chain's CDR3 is CASSPEGSEQYV. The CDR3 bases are TGTGCCAGCTCACCAGAAGGTAGCGAGCAGTACGTC.

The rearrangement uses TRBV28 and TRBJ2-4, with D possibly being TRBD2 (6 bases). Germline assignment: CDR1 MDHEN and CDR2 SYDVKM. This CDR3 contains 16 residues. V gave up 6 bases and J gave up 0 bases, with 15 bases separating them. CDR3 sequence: CASSPGGAVAKNIQYF. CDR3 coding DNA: TGTGCCAGCAGCCCCGGAGGGGCGGTAGCCAAAAACATTCAGTACTTC.

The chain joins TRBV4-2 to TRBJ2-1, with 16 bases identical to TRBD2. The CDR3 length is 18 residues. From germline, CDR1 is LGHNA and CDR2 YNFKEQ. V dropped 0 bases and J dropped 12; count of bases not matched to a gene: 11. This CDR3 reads CASSQDLGLAGGFYGQFF. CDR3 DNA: TGTGCCAGCAGCCAAGATCTGGGACTAGCGGGAGGGTTTTACGGGCAGTTCTTC.

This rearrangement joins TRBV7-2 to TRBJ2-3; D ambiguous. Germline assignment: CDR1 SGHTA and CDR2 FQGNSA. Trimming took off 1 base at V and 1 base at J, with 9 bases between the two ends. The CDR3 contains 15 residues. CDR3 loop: CASSLVPSRTDTQYF. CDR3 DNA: TGTGCCAGCAGCTTAGTCCCCAGTCGCACAGATACGCAGTATTTT.

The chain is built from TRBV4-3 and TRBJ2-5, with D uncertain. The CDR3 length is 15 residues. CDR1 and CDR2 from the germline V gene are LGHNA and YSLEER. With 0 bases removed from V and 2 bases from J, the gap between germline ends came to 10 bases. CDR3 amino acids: CASSQERRAQETQYF. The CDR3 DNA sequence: TGCGCCAGCAGCCAAGAGAGGAGAGCACAAGAGACCCAGTACTTC.

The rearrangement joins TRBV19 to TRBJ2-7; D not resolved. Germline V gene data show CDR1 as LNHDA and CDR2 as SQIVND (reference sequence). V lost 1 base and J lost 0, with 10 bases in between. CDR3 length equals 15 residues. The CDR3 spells CASSIGLSSSYEQYF. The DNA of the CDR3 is TGTGCCAGTAGTATAGGGCTTTCCAGCTCCTACGAGCAGTACTTC.

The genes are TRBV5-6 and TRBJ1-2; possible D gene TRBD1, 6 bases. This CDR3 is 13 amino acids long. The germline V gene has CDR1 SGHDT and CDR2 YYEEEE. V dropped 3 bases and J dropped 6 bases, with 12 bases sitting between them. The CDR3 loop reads CASSSTGPDGYTF. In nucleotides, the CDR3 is TGTGCCAGCAGCTCTACAGGGCCTGATGGCTACACCTTC. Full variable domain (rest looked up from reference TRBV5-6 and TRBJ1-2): DAGVTQSPTHLIKTRGQQVTLRCSPKSGHDTVSWYQQALGQGPQFIFQYYEEEERQRGNFPDRFSGHQFPNYSSELNVNALLLGDSALYLCASSSTGPDGYTFGSGTRLTVV.

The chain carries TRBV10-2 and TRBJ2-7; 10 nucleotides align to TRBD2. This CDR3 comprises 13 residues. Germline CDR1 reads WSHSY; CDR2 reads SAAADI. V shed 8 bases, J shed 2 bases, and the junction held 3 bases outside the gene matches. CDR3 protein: CASGLAGAYEQYF. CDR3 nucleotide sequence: TGCGCCAGCGGGCTAGCGGGAGCCTACGAGCAGTACTTC.

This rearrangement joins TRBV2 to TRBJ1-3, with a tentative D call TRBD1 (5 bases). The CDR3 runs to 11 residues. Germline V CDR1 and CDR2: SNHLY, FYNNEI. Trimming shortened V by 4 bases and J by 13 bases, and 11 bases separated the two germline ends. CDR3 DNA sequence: TGTGCCAGCAGTGGTCTACAGGAAATATATTTT. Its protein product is CASSGLQEIYF.

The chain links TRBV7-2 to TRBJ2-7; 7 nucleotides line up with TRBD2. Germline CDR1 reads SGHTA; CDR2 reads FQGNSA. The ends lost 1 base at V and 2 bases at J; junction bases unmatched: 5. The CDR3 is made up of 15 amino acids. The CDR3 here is CASSLDTGGTYEQYF. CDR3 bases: TGTGCCAGCAGCTTAGATACGGGAGGAACCTACGAGCAGTACTTC.

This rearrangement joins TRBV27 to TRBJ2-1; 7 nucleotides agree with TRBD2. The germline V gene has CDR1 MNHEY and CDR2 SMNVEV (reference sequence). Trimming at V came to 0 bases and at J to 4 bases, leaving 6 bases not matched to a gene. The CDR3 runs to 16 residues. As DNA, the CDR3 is TGTGCCAGCAGTTTATCCCTAGCGGAGTTTTACAATGAGCAGTTCTTC. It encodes CASSLSLAEFYNEQFF.

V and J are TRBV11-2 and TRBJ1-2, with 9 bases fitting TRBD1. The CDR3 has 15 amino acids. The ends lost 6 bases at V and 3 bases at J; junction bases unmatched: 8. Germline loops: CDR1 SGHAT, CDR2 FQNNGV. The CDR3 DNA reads TGTGCCAGCAGTCGGACCGGGACAGGGTACTATGGCTACACCTTC. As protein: CASSRTGTGYYGYTF.

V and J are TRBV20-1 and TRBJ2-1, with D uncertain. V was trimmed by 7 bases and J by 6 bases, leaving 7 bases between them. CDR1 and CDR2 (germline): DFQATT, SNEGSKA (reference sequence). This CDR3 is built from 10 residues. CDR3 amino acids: CSVGPNEQFF. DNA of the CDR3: TGCAGTGTGGGCCCCAATGAGCAGTTCTTC.

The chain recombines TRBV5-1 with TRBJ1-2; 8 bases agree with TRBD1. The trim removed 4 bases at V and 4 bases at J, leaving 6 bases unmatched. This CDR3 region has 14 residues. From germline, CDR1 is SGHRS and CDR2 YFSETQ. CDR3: CASSGSDRGYGYTF. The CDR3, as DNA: TGCGCCAGCAGCGGGTCCGACAGGGGCTATGGCTACACCTTC.

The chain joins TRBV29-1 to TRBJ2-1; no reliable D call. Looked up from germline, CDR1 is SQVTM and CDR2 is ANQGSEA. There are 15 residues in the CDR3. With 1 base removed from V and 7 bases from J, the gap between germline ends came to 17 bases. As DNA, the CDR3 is TGCAGCGTTGAAGGTGTAAGCCTAGTTGGAAATGAGCAGTTCTTC. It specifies CSVEGVSLVGNEQFF.

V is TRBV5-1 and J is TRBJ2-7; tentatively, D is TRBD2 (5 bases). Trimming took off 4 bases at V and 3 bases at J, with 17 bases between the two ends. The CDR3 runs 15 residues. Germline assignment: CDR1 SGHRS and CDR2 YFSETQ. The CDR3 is CASSLGDWSGYEQYF. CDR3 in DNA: TGCGCCAGCAGCCTAGGAGACTGGAGCGGCTACGAGCAGTACTTC.

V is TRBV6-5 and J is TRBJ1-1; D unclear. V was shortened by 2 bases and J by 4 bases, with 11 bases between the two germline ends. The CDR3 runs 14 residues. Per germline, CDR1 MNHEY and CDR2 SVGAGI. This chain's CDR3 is CASSYREEGTEAFF. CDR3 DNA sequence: TGTGCCAGCAGTTACCGGGAGGAAGGCACTGAAGCTTTCTTT.

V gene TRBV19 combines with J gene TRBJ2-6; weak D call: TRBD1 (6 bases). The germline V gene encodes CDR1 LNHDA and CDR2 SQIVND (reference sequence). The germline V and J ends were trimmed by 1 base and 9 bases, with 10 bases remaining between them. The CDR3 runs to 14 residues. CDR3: CASSIGQVDNVLTF. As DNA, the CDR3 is TGTGCCAGTAGTATAGGACAGGTAGACAACGTCCTGACTTTC.

The CDR3 DNA follows: TGCGCCAGCAGCCCGGGGACAGCGGACTACGAGCAGTACTTC. Protein product: CASSPGTADYEQYF. This rearrangement joins TRBV5-1 to TRBJ2-7, with TRBD1 matching 7 bases. Germline CDR1 reads SGHRS; CDR2 reads YFSETQ. This CDR3 comprises 14 residues. V lost 4 bases and J lost 3; bases outside the gene matches: 7.

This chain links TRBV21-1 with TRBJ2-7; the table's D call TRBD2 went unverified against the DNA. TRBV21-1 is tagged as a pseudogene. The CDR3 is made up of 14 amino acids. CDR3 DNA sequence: TGTGCCAGCAGAGGAGCGGGAGGAAAGTACGAGCAGTACTTC. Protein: CASRGAGGKYEQYF.

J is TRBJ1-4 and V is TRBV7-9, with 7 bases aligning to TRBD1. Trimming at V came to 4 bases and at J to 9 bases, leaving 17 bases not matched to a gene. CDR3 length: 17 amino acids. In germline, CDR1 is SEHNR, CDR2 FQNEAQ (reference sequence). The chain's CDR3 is CASSSNRGVFESQKLFF. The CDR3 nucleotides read TGTGCCAGCAGCTCAAACAGGGGAGTCTTCGAATCGCAAAAACTGTTTTTT.

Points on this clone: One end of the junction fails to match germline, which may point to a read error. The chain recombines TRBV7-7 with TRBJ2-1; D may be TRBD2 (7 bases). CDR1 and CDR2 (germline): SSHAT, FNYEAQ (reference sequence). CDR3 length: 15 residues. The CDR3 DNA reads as TGTGCTAGCAGCCAGACGGCGGGGGCTTACAATGAGCAGTTCTTC. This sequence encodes CASSQTAGAYNEQFF.

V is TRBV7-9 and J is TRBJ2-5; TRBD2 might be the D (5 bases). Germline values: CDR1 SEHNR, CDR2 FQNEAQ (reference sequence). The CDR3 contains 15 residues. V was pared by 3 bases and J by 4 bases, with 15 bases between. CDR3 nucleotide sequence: TGTGCCAGCAGCTTGATTTGGGCCCGGGGAGAGACCCAGTACTTC. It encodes CASSLIWARGETQYF.

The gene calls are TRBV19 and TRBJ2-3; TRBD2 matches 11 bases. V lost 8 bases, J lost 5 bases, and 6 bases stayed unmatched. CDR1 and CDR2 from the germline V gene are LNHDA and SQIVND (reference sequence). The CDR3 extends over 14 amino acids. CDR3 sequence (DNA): TGTGCCAGTTTTAGCGGGAGGGCCGTAGATACGCAGTATTTT. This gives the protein CASFSGRAVDTQYF.

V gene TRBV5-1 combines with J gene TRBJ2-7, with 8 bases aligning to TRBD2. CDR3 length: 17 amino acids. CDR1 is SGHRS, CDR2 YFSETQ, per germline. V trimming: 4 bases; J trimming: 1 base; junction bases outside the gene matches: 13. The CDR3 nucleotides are TGCGCCAGCAGCCTCCTATCGACACGGGGGGGGTCCTACGAGCAGTACTTC. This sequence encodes CASSLLSTRGGSYEQYF. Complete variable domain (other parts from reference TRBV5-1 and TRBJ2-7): KAGVTQTPRYLIKTRGQQVTLSCSPISGHRSVSWYQQTPGQGLQFLFEYFSETQRNKGNFPGRFSGRQFSNSRSEMNVSTLELGDSALYLCASSLLSTRGGSYEQYFGPGTRLTVT.